This T cell receptor beta chain was captured by sequencing in a study of stem cell transplantation in POMP-related autoinflammatory disease. The overall study: Defective thymoproteasomes were hypothesized to impair CD8+ T-cell positive selection. Before transplant: CD4+ naive skewing, low CD8+ proportions, reduced cytokine secretion.

The protocol was immunoSEQ multiplex PCR, while the TCRdb copy is restricted to in-frame clones and leaves out a portion. The table shows around 10,000 clones, with around 87% occurring only once. PRAID featured immunodeficiency plus autoinflammation. Study-level findings and limits: A trend toward lower repertoire diversity and greater clonality appeared in every analyzed T-cell subset of PRAID patients. In PRAID patients, the number of distinct TRB V-J gene pairings was restricted.

About this clone itself: Its specificity is unknown.

This TCR derives from a human donor with POMP-related autoinflammation and immune dysregulation (PRAID). The specimen was CD8+ T cells from PBMCs, collected before stem cell transplantation.

Here the CDR3 DNA reads TGTGCCAGCAGTACCCGACTAGCGGGAGACAATGAGCAGTTCTTC. It encodes CASSTRLAGDNEQFF. The chain combines TRBV27 with TRBJ2-1, with 12 bases identical to TRBD2. V was pared by 5 bases and J by 5 bases, with 4 bases of the junction left unmatched. The CDR3 consists of 15 residues. The germline gives CDR1 MNHEY, CDR2 SMNVEV (reference sequence).